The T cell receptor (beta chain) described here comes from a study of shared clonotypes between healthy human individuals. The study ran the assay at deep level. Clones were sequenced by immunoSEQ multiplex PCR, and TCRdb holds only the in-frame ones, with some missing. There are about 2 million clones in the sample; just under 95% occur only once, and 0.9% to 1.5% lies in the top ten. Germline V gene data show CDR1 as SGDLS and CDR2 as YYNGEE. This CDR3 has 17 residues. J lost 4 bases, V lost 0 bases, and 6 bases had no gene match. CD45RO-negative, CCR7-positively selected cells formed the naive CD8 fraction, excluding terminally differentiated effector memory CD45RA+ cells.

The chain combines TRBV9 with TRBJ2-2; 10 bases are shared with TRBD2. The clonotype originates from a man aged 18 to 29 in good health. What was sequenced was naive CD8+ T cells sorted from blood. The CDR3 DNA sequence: TGTGCCAGCAGCGTAGTATCTAGCGGGAGCAGCACCGGGGAGCTGTTTTTT. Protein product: CASSVVSSGSSTGELFF.